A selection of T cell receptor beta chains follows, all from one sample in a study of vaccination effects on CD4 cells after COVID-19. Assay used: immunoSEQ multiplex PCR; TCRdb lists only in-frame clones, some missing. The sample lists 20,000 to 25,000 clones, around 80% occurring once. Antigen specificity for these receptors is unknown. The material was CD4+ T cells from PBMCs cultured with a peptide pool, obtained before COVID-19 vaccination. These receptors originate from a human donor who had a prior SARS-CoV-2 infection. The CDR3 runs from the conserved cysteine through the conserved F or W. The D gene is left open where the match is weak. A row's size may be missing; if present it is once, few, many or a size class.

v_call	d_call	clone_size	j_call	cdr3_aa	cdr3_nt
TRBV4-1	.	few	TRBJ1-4	CASSQDPWAVGEKLFF	TGCGCCAGCAGCCAAGATCCTTGGGCGGTGGGGGAAAAACTGTTTTTT
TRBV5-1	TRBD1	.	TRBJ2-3	CASSSQGASVTQYF	TGCGCCAGCAGCTCTCAGGGGGCTTCGGTTACGCAGTATTTT
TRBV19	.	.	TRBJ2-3	CASSIFADTQYF	TGTGCCAGTAGTATTTTCGCCGATACGCAGTATTTT
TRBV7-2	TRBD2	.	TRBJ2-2	CASRSLATGELFF	TGTGCCAGCAGATCACTAGCGACCGGGGAGCTGTTTTTT
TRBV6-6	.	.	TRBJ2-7	CASSLSGDFGEQYF	TGTGCCAGCAGTTTATCAGGGGATTTCGGCGAGCAGTACTTC
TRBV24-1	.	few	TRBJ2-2	CATSDFGFTGELFF	TGTGCCACCAGTGATTTCGGTTTCACCGGGGAGCTGTTTTTT
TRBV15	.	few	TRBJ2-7	CATSRPGRLYEQYF	TGTGCCACCAGCAGGCCGGGACGGCTCTACGAGCAGTACTTC
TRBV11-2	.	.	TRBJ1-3	CASSFRVSAFAGNTIYF	TGTGCCAGCAGCTTCAGAGTTTCCGCCTTCGCTGGAAACACCATATATTTT
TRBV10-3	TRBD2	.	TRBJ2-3	CAISGKTSGSTDTQYF	TGTGCCATCAGTGGAAAGACTAGCGGGAGCACAGATACGCAGTATTTT
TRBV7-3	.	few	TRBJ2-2	CASSRNTGELFF	TGTGCCAGCAGCCGGAACACCGGGGAGCTGTTTTTT
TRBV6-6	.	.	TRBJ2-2	CASSFLVAANTGELFF	TGTGCCAGCAGTTTCCTCGTAGCTGCGAACACCGGGGAGCTGTTTTTT
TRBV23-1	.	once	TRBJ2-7	CASSPGASYEQYF	TGCGCCAGCAGTCCCGGGGCCTCCTACGAGCAGTACTTC
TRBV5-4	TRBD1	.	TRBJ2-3	CASRVRDREDTQYF	TGTGCCAGCAGAGTCCGGGACAGGGAAGATACGCAGTATTTT
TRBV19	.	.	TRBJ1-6	CASRVRGSPLHF	TGTGCCAGTAGGGTCAGGGGTTCACCCCTCCACTTT
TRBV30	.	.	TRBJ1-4	CAWSVLAGNEKLFF	TGTGCCTGGAGTGTACTGGCGGGTAATGAAAAACTGTTTTTT
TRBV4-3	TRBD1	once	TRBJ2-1	CASSQPGQGNNEQFF	TGCGCCAGCAGCCAACCGGGACAGGGCAACAATGAGCAGTTCTTC
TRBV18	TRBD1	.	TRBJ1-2	CASSPTGGQEGYTF	TGTGCCAGCTCACCGACAGGGGGCCAGGAGGGCTACACCTTC
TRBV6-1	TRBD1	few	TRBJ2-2	CASSGGTGGFVGELFF	TGTGCCAGCAGTGGGGGGACAGGGGGCTTTGTCGGGGAGCTGTTTTTT
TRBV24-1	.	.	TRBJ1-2	CATSDSQSNGYTF	TGTGCCACCAGTGATTCCCAATCGAATGGCTACACCTTC
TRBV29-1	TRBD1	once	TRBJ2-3	CSVVRYRGADTQYF	TGCAGCGTTGTGAGGTACAGGGGGGCAGATACGCAGTATTTT
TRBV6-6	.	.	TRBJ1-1	CASSYSGTGEAFF	TGTGCCAGCAGTTACTCGGGCACAGGGGAAGCTTTCTTT
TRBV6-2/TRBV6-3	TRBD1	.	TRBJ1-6	CASSRQGNSPLHF	TGTGCCAGCAGCCGACAGGGGAATTCACCCCTCCACTTT
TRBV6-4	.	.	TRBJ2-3	CASSKGRGDTQYF	TGTGCCAGCAGTAAGGGGCGGGGTGATACGCAGTATTTT
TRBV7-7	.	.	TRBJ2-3	CASSLGIAPSTDTQYF	TGTGCTAGCAGCTTAGGGATAGCACCGAGCACAGATACGCAGTATTTT
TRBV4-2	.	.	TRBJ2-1	CASSDTYLNEQFF	TGTGCCAGCAGCGATACCTACCTGAATGAGCAGTTCTTC
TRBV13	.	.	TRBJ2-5	CASSLGFLGPETQYF	TGTGCCAGCAGCTTAGGATTCCTGGGACCGGAGACCCAGTACTTC
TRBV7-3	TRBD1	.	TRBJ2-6	CASRRQGARSGANVLTF	TGTGCCAGCAGGCGACAGGGGGCGCGGTCAGGGGCCAACGTCCTGACTTTC
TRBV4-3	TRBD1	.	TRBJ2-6	CASSQDSRQGVGGANVLTF	TGCGCCAGCAGCCAAGATTCGAGACAGGGAGTTGGTGGGGCCAACGTCCTGACTTTC
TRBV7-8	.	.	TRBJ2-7	CASSLVGPYEQYF	TGTGCCAGCAGCTTAGTGGGCCCCTACGAGCAGTACTTC